The 2 T cell receptor beta chains below were found in one sample sequenced in a study of regulatory T cells in long-lasting Graves disease. Arm-PCR of CDR3 regions with iRepertoire HTBI primers generated TCR beta libraries. Each CDR3 protein gets one entry after TCRdb re-called the multiplex PCR reads with MiXCR. The repertoire holds a few hundred thousand distinct CDR3 sequences, with roughly 25% as singletons. Stated time point: persistent/refractory GD, antithyroid drugs over 5 years with positive TRAb. Construction of the TCR library relied on RNA isolated from PBMCs. Sequencing was performed on peripheral blood mononuclear cells (PBMCs), taken when the disease was refractory, from a patient treated with antithyroid drugs. Receptor source: a woman aged 40 to 50 with Graves disease.

This clonotype was observed many times. The V and J genes are TRBV28 and TRBJ1-5; the match to TRBD1 covers 7 bases. This CDR3 has 19 amino acids. Germline CDR1 MDHEN, CDR2 SYDVKM. J gave up 1 base and V 6 bases, and 18 bases lay outside the gene matches. The CDR3 sequence: CASSPQPGQSIGSNQPQHF. As DNA, the CDR3 is TGTGCCAGCAGCCCTCAACCGGGACAGTCCATAGGAAGCAATCAGCCCCAGCATTTT.

This clonotype was recorded many times. J is TRBJ2-5 and V is TRBV5-6; no reliable D call. The germline CDR1 and CDR2 sequences are SGHDT and YYEEEE. The CDR3 spans 13 residues. V lost 0 bases to trimming and J lost 5 bases, with 8 bases between them. The CDR3 coding sequence is TGTGCCAGCAGCTTGGGTCGGGTGGAGACCCAGTACTTC. Encoded protein: CASSLGRVETQYF.